This is a list of T cell receptor beta chains from one sample in a study of glioma-infiltrating T cells. MiXCR, run by TCRdb on the multiplex PCR reads, gives a single entry per CDR3 protein. The table includes under 150,000 distinct CDR3 sequences, about 22% detected once. The sequenced sample consisted of glioma tissue, nonneoplastic brain tissue, or PBMCs (not recorded which). Source of these receptors: a human donor with low-grade glioma or glioblastoma, undergoing nonglioma brain surgery, or in good health (not recorded which). The CDR3 runs from the conserved cysteine through the conserved F or W. Each record gives: J gene, D gene, V gene, clone size, CDR3 protein, CDR3 DNA. A D gene is named only where the DNA matches it firmly. Rows may omit the clone size; those that give it use once, few, many or a size class.

TRBJ1-1 | - | TRBV4-1 | many | CASSQGDMNTEAFF | TGCGCCAGCAGCCAAGGAGATATGAACACTGAAGCTTTCTTT
TRBJ1-4 | - | TRBV28 | - | CASSLAGVLIATNEKLFF | TGTGCCAGCAGTCTCGCAGGGGTCCTCATTGCAACTAATGAAAAACTGTTTTTT
TRBJ1-2 | - | TRBV4-1 | many | CASRRAGLGSNYGYTF | TGCGCCAGCAGACGCGCCGGGCTCGGGTCTAACTATGGCTACACCTTC
TRBJ1-1 | - | TRBV4-1 | many | CASSQHRVMNTEAFF | TGCGCCAGCAGCCAGCACAGGGTCATGAACACTGAAGCTTTCTTT
TRBJ1-1 | - | TRBV27 | many | CASRRDRPNTEAFF | TGTGCCAGCAGGAGAGACAGGCCGAACACTGAAGCTTTCTTT
TRBJ2-2 | - | TRBV7-2 | few | CASSFGVNTGELFF | TGTGCCAGCAGCTTCGGGGTGAACACCGGGGAGCTGTTTTTT
TRBJ2-4 | - | TRBV14 | few | CASSPGRVERYKNIQYF | TGTGCCAGCAGCCCAGGCCGGGTTGAGCGGTACAAAAACATTCAGTACTTC
TRBJ2-1 | TRBD2 | TRBV6-1 | - | CASRQAGGFSSYNEQFF | TGTGCCAGCAGACAAGCGGGGGGGTTCAGCTCCTACAATGAGCAGTTCTTC
TRBJ2-4 | - | TRBV20-1 | - | CSAPTEVDIQYF | TGCAGTGCCCCGACAGAAGTGGACATTCAGTACTTC
TRBJ1-2 | - | TRBV12-3/TRBV12-4 | - | CASSPGRGGIYGYTF | TGTGCCAGCAGTCCTGGGAGGGGCGGCATCTATGGCTACACCTTC
TRBJ2-1 | TRBD2 | TRBV7-9 | many | CASSLGASGGHEQFF | TGTGCCAGCAGCTTAGGTGCTAGCGGGGGGCATGAGCAGTTCTTC
TRBJ1-1 | - | TRBV7-2 | many | CASSLADITEAFF | TGTGCCAGCAGCTTAGCGGACATCACTGAAGCTTTCTTT
TRBJ1-2 | - | TRBV20-1 | many | CSARVGVEGYTF | TGCAGTGCTAGAGTAGGGGTAGAAGGCTACACCTTC
TRBJ2-3 | - | TRBV24-1 | few | CATAPGTDTQYF | TGTGCCACCGCCCCGGGGACGGATACGCAGTATTTT
TRBJ2-3 | - | TRBV7-2 | few | CASSPPPLTDTQYF | TGTGCCAGCAGCCCCCCACCTCTGACAGATACGCAGTATTTT